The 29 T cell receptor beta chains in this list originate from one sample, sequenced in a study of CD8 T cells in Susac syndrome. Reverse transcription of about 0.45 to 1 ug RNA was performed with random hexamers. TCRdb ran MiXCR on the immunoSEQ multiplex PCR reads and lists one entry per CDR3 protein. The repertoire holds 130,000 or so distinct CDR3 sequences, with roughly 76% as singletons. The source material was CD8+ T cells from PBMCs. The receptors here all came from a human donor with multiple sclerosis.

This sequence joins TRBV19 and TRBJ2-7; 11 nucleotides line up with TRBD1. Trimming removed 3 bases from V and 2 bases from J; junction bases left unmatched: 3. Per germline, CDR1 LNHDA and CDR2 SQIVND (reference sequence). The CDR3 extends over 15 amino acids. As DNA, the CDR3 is TGTGCCAGTAGTATCGGGACAGGGGGTGCCTACGAGCAGTACGTC. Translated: CASSIGTGGAYEQYV.

DNA of the CDR3: TGTGCCAGCAGTTTTAAGGGCAACAGGGTCACCGGGGAGCTGTTTTTT. The encoded protein is CASSFKGNRVTGELFF. J is TRBJ2-2 and V is TRBV27; the D gene is possibly TRBD1 (6 bases). V was cut by 3 bases and J by 4 bases, with 15 bases left in between. Germline loops: CDR1 MNHEY, CDR2 SMNVEV (reference sequence). The CDR3 covers 16 residues.

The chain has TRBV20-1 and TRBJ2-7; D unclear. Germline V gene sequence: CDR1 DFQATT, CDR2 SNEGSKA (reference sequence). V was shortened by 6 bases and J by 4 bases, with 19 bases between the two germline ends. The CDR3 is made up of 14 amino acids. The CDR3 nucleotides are TGCAGTGCCGCTGATATAACCGGGCAATACGAGCAGTACTTC. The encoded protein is CSAADITGQYEQYF.

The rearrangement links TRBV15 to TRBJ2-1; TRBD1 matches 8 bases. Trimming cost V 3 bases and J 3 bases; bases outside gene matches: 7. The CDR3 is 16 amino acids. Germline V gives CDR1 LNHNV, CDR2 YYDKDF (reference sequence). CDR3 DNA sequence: TGTGCCACCAGCAGTCATCCGGGACAGGTCTACAATGAGCAGTTCTTC. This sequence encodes CATSSHPGQVYNEQFF.

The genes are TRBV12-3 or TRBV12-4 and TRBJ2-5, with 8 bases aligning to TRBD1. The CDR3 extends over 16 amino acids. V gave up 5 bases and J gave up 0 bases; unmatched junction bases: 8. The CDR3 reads CASSPGQGGYQETQYF. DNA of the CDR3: TGTGCCAGCAGTCCCGGACAGGGTGGATACCAAGAGACCCAGTACTTC.

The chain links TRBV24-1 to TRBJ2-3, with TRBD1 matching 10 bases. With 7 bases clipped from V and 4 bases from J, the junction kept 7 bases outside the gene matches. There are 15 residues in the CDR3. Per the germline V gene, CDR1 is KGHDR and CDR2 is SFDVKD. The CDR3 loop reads CATRPGQGISDTQYF. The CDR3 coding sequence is TGTGCCACCAGACCGGGACAGGGGATTTCAGATACGCAGTATTTT.

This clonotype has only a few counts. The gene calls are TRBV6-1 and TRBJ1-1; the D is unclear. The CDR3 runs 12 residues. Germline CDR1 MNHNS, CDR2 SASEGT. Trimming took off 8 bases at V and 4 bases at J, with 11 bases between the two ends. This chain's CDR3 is CASRGGSTEAFF. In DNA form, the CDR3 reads TGTGCCAGCCGCGGCGGGAGCACTGAAGCTTTCTTT.

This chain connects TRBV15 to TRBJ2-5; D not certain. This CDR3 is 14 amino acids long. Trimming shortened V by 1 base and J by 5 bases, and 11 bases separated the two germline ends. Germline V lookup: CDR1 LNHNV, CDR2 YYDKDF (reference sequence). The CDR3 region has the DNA TGTGCCACCAGCAGAGTGAACCCAGTGGAGACCCAGTACTTC. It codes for CATSRVNPVETQYF.

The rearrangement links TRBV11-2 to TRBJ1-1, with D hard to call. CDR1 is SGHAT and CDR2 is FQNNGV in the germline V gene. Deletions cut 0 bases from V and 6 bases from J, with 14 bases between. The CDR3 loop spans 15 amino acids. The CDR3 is CASSLDSGGIAEAFF. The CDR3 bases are TGTGCCAGCAGCTTAGATTCTGGCGGGATTGCTGAAGCTTTCTTT.

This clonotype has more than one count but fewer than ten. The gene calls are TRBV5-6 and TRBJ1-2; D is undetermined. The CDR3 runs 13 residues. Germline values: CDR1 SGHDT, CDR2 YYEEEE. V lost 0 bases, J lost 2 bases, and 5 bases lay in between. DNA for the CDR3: TGTGCCAGCAGCTTGGCAGTGAACTATGGCTACACCTTC. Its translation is CASSLAVNYGYTF.

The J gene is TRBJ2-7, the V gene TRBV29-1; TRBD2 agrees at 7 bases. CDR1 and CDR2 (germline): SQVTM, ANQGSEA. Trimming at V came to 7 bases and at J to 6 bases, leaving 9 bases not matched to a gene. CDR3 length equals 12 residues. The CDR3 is CSALSGGGEQYF. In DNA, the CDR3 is TGCAGCGCCTTGTCTGGGGGGGGCGAGCAGTACTTC.

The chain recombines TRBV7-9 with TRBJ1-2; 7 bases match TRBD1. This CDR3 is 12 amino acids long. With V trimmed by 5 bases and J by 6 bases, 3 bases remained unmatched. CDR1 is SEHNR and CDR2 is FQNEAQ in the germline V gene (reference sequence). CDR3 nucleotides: TGTGCCAGCAGCATAGGACAGGATGGCTACACCTTC. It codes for CASSIGQDGYTF.

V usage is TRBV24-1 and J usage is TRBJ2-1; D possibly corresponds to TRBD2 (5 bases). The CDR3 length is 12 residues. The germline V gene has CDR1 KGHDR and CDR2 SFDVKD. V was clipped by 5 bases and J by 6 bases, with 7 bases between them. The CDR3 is CATSAGSNEQFF. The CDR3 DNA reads TGTGCCACCAGTGCGGGGAGCAATGAGCAGTTCTTC.

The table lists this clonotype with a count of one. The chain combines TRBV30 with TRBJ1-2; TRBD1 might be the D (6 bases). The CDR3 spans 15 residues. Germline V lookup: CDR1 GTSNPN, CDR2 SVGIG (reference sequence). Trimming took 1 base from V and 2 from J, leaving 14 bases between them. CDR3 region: CAWSGLWTDNYGYTF. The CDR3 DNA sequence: TGTGCCTGGAGTGGCTTATGGACAGACAACTATGGCTACACCTTC.

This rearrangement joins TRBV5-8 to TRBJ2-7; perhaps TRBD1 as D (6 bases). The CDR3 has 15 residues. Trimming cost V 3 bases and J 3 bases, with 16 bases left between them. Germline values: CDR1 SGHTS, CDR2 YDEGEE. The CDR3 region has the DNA TGTGCCAGCAGCTATTATGGGACACTGAACTACGAGCAGTACTTC. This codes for CASSYYGTLNYEQYF.

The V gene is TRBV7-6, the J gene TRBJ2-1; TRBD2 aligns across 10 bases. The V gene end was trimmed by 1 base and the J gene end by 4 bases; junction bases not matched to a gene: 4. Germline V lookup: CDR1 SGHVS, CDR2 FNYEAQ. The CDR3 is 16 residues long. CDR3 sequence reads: CASSLVLAGAYNEQFF. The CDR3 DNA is TGTGCCAGCAGCTTAGTTCTAGCGGGGGCGTACAATGAGCAGTTCTTC.

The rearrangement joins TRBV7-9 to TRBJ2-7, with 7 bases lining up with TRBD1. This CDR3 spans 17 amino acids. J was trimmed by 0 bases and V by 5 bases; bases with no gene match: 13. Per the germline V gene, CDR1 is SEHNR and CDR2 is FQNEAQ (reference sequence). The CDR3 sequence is CASSGRQAGGNSYEQYF. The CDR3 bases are TGTGCCAGCAGCGGACGACAGGCAGGGGGTAACTCCTACGAGCAGTACTTC.

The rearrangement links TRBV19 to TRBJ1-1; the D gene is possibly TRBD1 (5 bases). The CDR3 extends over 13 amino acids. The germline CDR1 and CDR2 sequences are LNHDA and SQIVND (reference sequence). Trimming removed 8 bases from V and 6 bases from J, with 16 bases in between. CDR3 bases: TGTGCCAGTTCCCCCACGGGGGGACCTGAAGCTTTCTTT. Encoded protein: CASSPTGGPEAFF.

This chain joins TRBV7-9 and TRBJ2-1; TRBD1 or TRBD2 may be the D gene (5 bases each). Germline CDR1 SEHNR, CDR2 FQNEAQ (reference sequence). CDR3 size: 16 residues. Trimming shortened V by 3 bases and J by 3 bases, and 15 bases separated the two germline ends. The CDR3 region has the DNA TGTGCCAGCAGCTTCCTTCTAGGGGAGCTCTACAATGAGCAGTTCTTC. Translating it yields CASSFLLGELYNEQFF.

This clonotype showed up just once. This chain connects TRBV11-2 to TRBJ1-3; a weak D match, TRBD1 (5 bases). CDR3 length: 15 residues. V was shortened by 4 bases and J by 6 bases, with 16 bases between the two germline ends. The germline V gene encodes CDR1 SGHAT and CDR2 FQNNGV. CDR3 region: CASSSTENLVNTIYF. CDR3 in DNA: TGTGCCAGCAGCTCGACAGAAAACCTTGTAAACACCATATATTTT.

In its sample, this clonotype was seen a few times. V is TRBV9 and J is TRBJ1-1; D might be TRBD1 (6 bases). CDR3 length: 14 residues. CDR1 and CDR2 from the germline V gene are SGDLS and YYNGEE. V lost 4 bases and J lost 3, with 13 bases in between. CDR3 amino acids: CASSLGQLHTEAFF. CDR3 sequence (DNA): TGTGCCAGCAGCCTCGGACAGCTCCACACTGAAGCTTTCTTT.

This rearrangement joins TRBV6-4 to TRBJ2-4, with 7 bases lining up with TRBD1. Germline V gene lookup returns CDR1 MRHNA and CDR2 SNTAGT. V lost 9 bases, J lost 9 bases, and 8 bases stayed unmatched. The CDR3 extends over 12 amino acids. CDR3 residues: CASQTGEGIQYF. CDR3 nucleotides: TGTGCCAGTCAAACAGGGGAAGGCATTCAGTACTTC.

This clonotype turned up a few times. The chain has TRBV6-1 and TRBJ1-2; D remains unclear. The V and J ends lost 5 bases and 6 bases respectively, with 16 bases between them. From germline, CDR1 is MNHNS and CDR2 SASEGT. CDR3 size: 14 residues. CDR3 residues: CASSPLGGMDGYTF. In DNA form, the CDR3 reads TGTGCCAGCAGTCCCCTGGGTGGGATGGATGGCTACACCTTC.

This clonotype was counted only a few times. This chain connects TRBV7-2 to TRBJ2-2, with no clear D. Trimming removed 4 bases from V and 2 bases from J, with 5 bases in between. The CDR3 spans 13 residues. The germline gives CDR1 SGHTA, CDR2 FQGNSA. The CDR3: CASSWANTGELFF. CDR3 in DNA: TGTGCCAGCAGCTGGGCCAACACCGGGGAGCTGTTTTTT.

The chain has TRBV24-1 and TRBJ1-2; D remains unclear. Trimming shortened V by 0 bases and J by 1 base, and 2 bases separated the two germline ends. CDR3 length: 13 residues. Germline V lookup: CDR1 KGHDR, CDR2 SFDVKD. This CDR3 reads CATSDLLNYGYTF. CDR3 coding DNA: TGTGCCACCAGTGATTTGCTTAACTATGGCTACACCTTC.

This CDR3 is CASSATNTGELFF. The CDR3 nucleotides are TGTGCCAGCAGTGCAACGAACACCGGGGAGCTGTTTTTT. This chain joins TRBV27 and TRBJ2-2; D gene ambiguous. The CDR3 runs to 13 residues. The V gene lost 5 bases and the J gene lost 0 bases, with 4 bases spanning the gap. Germline V gene lookup returns CDR1 MNHEY and CDR2 SMNVEV (reference sequence).

CDR3 protein: CASSPREANYGYTF. CDR3 bases: TGTGCCAGCAGCCCCCGGGAGGCAAACTATGGCTACACCTTC. This sequence joins TRBV27 and TRBJ1-2; D gene ambiguous. Trimming left V 6 bases short and J 2 bases short, with 13 bases between. The CDR3 covers 14 residues. From germline, CDR1 is MNHEY and CDR2 SMNVEV (reference sequence).

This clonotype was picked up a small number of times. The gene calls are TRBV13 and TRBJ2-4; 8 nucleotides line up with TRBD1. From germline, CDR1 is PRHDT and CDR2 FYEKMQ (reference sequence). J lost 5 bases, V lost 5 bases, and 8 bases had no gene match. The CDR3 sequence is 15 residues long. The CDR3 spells CASSGGTGGENIQYF. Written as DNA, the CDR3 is TGTGCCAGCAGCGGGGGGACAGGAGGTGAAAACATTCAGTACTTC.

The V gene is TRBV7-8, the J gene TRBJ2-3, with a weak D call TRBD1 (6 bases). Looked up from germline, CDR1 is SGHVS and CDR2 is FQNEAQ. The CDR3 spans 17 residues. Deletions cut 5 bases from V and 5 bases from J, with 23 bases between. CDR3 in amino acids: CASSLPKEDRTRDTQYF. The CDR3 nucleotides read TGTGCCAGCAGCCTCCCTAAAGAAGACAGGACACGAGATACGCAGTATTTT.